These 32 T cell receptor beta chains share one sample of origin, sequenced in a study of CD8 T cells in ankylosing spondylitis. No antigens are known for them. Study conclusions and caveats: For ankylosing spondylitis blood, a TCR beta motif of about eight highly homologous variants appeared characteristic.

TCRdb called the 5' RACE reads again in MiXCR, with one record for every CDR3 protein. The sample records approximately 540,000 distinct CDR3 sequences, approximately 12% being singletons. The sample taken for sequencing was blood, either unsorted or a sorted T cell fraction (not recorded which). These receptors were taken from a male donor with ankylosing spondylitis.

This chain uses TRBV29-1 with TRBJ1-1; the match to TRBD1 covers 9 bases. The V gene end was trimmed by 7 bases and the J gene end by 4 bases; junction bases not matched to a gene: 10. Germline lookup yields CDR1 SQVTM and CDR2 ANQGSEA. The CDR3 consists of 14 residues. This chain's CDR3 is CSGSSGTGITEAFF. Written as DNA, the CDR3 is TGCAGCGGCAGCTCCGGGACAGGGATCACTGAAGCTTTCTTT.

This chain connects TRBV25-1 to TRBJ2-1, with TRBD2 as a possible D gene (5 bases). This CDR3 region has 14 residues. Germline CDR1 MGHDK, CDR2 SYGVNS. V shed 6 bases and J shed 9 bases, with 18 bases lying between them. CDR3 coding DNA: TGTGCCAGCAGCCGACTAAATCGGGCAAGTGAGCAGTTCTTC. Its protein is CASSRLNRASEQFF.

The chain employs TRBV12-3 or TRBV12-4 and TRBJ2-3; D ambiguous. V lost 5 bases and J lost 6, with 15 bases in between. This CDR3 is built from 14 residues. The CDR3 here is CASSPGEFQDTQYF. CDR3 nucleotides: TGTGCCAGCAGTCCAGGAGAGTTTCAGGATACGCAGTATTTT.

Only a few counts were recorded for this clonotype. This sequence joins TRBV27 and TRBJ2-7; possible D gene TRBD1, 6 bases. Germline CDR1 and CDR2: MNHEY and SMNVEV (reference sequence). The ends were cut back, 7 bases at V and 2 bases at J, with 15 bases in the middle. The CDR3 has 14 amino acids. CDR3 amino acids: CASTLDSRTYEQYV. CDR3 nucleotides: TGTGCCAGCACCCTGGACAGTCGGACCTACGAGCAGTACGTC.

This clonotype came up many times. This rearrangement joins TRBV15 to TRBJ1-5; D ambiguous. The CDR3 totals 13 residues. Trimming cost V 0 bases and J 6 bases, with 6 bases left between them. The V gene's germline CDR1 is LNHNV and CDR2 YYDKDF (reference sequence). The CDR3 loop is CATSRDITQPQHF. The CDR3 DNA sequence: TGTGCCACCAGCAGAGATATTACTCAGCCCCAGCATTTT.

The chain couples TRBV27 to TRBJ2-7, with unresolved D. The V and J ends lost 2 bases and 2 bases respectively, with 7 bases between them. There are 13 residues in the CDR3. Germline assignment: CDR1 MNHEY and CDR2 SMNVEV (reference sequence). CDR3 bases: TGTGCCAGCAGTTTAGCCCGGACCTACGAGCAGTACTTC. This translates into CASSLARTYEQYF.

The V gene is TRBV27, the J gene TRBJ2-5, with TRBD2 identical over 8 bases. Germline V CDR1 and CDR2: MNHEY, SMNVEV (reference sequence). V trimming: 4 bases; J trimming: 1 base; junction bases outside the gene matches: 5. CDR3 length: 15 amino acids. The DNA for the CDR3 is TGTGCCAGCAGTTCCGGGGGACTAGGCCAAGAGACCCAGTACTTC. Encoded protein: CASSSGGLGQETQYF.

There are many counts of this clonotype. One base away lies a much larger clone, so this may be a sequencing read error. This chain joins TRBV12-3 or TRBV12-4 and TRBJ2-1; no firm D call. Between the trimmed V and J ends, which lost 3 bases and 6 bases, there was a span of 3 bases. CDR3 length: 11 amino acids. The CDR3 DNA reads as TGTGCCAGCAGTTTTTTCAATGAGCAGTTCTTC. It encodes CASSFFNEQFF.

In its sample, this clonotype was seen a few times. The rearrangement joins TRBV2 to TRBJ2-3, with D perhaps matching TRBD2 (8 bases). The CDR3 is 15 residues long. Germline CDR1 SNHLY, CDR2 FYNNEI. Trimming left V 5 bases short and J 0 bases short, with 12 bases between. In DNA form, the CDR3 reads TGTGCCAGCAGTTTAGCGGGACAGAGCACAGATACGCAGTATTTT. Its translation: CASSLAGQSTDTQYF.

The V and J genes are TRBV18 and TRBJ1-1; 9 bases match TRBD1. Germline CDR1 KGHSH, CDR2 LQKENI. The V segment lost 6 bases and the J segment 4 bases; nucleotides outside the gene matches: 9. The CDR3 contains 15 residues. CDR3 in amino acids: CASSPGTGIRTEAFF. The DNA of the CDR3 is TGTGCCAGCTCTCCGGGGACAGGGATTCGCACTGAAGCTTTCTTT. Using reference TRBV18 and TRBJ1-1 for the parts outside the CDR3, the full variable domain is NAGVMQNPRHLVRRRGQEARLRCSPMKGHSHVYWYRQLPEEGLKFMVYLQKENIIDESGMPKERFSAEFPKEGPSILRIQQVVRGDSAAYFCASSPGTGIRTEAFFGQGTRLTVV.

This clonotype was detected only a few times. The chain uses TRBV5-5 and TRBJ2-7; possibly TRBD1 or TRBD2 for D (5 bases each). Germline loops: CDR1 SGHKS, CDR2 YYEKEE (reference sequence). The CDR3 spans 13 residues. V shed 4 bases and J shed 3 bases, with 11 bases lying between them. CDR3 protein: CASSPGPHYEQYV. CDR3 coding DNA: TGTGCCAGCAGCCCGGGGCCACACTACGAGCAGTACGTC.

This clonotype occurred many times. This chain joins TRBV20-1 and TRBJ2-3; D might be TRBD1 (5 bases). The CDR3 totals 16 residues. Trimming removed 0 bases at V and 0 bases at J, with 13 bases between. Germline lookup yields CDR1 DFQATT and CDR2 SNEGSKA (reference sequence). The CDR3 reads CSARDLWGRSTDTQYF. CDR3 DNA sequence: TGCAGTGCTAGAGATCTGTGGGGCAGGAGCACAGATACGCAGTATTTT.

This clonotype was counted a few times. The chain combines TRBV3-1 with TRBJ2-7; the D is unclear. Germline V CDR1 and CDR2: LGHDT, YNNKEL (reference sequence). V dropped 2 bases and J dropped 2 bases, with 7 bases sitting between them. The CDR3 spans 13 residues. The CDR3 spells CASSQNGAYEQYV. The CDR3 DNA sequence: TGTGCCAGCAGCCAAAACGGAGCCTACGAGCAGTACGTC.

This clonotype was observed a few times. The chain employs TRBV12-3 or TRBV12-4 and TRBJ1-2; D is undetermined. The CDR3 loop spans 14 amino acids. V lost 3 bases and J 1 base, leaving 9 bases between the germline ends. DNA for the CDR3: TGTGCCAGCAGTTTCAACGGAGGTAACTATGGCTACACCTTC. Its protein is CASSFNGGNYGYTF.

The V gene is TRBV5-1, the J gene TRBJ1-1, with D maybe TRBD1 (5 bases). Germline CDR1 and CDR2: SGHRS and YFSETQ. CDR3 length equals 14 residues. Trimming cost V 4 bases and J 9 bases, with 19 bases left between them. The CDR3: CASSDPQGAGKAFF. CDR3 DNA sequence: TGCGCCAGCAGCGACCCCCAAGGGGCCGGAAAAGCTTTCTTT.

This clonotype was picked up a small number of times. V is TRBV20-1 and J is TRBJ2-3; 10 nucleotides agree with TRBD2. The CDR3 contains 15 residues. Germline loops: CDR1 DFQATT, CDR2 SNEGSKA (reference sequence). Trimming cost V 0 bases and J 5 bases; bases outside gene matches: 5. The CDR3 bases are TGCAGTGCTAGAGACCCGAGCGGGAGGGGAGATACGCAGTATTTT. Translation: CSARDPSGRGDTQYF.

The CDR3 protein is CATRGTSAYNEQFF. The CDR3 coding sequence is TGTGCCACCAGAGGGACTAGCGCCTACAATGAGCAGTTCTTC. The chain is built from TRBV24-1 and TRBJ2-1, with 10 bases lining up with TRBD2. In germline, CDR1 is KGHDR, CDR2 SFDVKD. Trimming removed 7 bases from V and 2 bases from J; junction bases left unmatched: 1. CDR3 length: 14 residues.

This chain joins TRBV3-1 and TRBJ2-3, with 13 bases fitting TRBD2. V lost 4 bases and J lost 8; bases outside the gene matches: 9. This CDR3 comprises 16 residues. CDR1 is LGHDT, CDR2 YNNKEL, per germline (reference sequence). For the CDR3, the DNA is TGTGCCAGCAGCCTTGGACTAGCGGGAGTTGGCCGTACGCAGTATTTT. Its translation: CASSLGLAGVGRTQYF.

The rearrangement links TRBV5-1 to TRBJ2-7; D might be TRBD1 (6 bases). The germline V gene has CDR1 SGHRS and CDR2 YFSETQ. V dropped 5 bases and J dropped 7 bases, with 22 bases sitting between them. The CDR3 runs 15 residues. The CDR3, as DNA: TGCGCCAGCAGTTTCGACCACAGGGAATCGGAGGAGCAGTACTTC. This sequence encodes CASSFDHRESEEQYF. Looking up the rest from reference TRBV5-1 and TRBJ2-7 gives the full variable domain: KAGVTQTPRYLIKTRGQQVTLSCSPISGHRSVSWYQQTPGQGLQFLFEYFSETQRNKGNFPGRFSGRQFSNSRSEMNVSTLELGDSALYLCASSFDHRESEEQYFGPGTRLTVT.

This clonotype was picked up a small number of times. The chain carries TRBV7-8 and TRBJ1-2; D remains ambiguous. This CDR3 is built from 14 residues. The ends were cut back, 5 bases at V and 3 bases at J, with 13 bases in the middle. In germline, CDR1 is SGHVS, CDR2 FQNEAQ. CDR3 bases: TGTGCCAGCAGCACCTCCACGCCCCACTATGGCTACACCTTC. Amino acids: CASSTSTPHYGYTF.

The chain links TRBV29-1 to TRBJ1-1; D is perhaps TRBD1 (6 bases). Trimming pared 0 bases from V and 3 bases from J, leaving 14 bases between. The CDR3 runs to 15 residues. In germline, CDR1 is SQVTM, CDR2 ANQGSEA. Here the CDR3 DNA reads TGCAGCGTTGAAGATTGGGGCAGGGGCGACACTGAAGCTTTCTTT. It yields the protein CSVEDWGRGDTEAFF.

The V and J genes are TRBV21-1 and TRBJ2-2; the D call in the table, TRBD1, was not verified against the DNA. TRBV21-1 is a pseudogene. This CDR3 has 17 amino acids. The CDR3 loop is CASNGTGDPANTGELFF. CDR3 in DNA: TGTGCCAGCAACGGGACAGGGGATCCCGCGAACACCGGGGAGCTGTTTTTT.

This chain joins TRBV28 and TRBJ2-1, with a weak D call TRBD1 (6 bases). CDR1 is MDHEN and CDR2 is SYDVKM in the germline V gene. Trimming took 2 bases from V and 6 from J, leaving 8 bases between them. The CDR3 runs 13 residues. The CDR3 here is CASSLKGGNEQFF. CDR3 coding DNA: TGTGCCAGCAGTTTAAAAGGGGGCAATGAGCAGTTCTTC.

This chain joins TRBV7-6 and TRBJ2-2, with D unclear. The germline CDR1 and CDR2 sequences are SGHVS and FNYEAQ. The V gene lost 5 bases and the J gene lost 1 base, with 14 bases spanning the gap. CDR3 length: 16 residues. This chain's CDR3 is CASSKMASMNTGELFF. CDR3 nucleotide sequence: TGTGCCAGCAGCAAAATGGCGAGTATGAACACCGGGGAGCTGTTTTTT.

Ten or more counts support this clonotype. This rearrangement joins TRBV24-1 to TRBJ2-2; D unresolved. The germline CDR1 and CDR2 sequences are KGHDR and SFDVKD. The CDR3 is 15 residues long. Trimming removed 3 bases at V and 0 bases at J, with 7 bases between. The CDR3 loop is CATSDHQANTGELFF. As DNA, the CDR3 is TGTGCCACCAGTGATCACCAGGCGAACACCGGGGAGCTGTTTTTT.

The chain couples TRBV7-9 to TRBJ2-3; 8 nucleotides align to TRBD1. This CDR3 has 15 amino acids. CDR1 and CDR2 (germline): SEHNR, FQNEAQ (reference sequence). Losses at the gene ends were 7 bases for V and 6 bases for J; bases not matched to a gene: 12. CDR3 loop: CASTPNSRGPDTQYF. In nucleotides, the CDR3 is TGTGCCAGCACTCCCAACTCCAGGGGGCCCGATACGCAGTATTTT.

The CDR3: CSALEISRQETQYF. The DNA for the CDR3 is TGCAGTGCTTTAGAAATTAGCAGGCAAGAGACCCAGTACTTC. V usage is TRBV20-1 and J usage is TRBJ2-5; unclear D gene. V was trimmed by 5 bases and J by 2 bases, leaving 15 bases between them. Per the germline V gene, CDR1 is DFQATT and CDR2 is SNEGSKA (reference sequence). This CDR3 has 14 residues.

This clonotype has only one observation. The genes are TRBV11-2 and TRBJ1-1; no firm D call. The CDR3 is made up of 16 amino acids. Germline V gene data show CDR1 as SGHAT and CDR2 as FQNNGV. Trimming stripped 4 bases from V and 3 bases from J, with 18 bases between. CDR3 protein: CASSSLRKASHTEAFF. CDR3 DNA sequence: TGTGCCAGCAGCTCCCTGAGGAAGGCCAGCCACACTGAAGCTTTCTTT. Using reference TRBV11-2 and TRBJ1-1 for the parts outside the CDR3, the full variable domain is EAGVAQSPRYKIIEKRQSVAFWCNPISGHATLYWYQQILGQGPKLLIQFQNNGVVDDSQLPKDRFSAERLKGVDSTLKIQPAKLEDSAVYLCASSSLRKASHTEAFFGQGTRLTVV.

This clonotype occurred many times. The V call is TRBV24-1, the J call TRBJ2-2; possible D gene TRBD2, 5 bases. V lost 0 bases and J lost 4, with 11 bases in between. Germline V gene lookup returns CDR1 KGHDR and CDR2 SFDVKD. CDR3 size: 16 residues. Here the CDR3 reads CATSDLRTEGTGELFF. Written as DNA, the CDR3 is TGTGCCACCAGTGATTTGAGAACAGAGGGCACCGGGGAGCTGTTTTTT.

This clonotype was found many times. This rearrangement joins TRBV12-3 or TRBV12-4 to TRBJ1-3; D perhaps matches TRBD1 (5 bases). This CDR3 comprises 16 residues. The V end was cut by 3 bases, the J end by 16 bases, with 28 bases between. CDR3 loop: CASSFRSTGQNLGGYF. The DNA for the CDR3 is TGTGCCAGCAGTTTCAGGAGTACGGGGCAGAACCTGGGAGGTTATTTT.

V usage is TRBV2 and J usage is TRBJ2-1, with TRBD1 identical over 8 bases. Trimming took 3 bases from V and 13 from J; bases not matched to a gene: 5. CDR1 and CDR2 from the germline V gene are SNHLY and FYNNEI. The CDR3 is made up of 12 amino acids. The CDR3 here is CASSDHDRGQFF. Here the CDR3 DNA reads TGTGCCAGCAGTGACCACGACAGGGGACAGTTCTTC.

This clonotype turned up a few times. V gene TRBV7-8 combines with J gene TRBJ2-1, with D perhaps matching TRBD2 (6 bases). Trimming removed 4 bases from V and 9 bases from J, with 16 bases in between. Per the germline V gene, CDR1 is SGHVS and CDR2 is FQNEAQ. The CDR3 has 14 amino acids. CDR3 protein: CASSSLREQGEQFF. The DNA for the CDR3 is TGTGCCAGCAGCTCTTTACGGGAGCAGGGTGAGCAGTTCTTC.